This T cell receptor beta chain was identified during a study of blood T cell repertoires in COVID-19. It was during active infection that Seattle patients were enrolled and then longitudinally followed. The method was immunoSEQ multiplex PCR; TCRdb's version includes in-frame clones alone and lacks a portion of them. In the table there are 250,000 to 400,000 clones, 90% of which are singletons. Germline lookup yields CDR1 PRHDT and CDR2 FYEKMQ (reference sequence). CDR3 length equals 19 residues. The junction had 11 bases not matched to a gene; V was cut back by 1 base and J by 4 bases. Sequenced input: peripheral blood. The sequence derives from a woman in her twenties or thirties with COVID-19, enrolled during active disease. The J gene is TRBJ2-1, the V gene TRBV13; TRBD2 matches 12 bases. CDR3 sequence reads: CASSLERGGTSGPYNEQFF. In nucleotides, the CDR3 is TGTGCCAGCAGCTTAGAGAGAGGAGGGACTAGCGGGCCGTACAATGAGCAGTTCTTC.